Presented here are 5 T cell receptor beta chains from one specimen sequenced in a study of blood T cell repertoires in COVID-19. The table came from immunoSEQ multiplex PCR; TCRdb's copy has only in-frame clones and leaves some out. The sample records approximately 230,000 clones, 70% to 85% being singletons. Sequenced material: PBMCs or T cells enriched from blood (not recorded which). Every receptor here comes from a man aged 40-49 years who had recovered from COVID-19.

The chain employs TRBV28 and TRBJ1-2; TRBD1 agrees at 8 bases. The CDR3 spans 14 residues. The germline V gene encodes CDR1 MDHEN and CDR2 SYDVKM. J gave up 4 bases and V 6 bases, and 7 bases lay outside the gene matches. The CDR3 DNA reads as TGTGCCAGCAGCCAGGGGGCGGCGGGCTATGGCTACACCTTC. It is translated as CASSQGAAGYGYTF.

The chain carries TRBV5-4 and TRBJ1-2, with a weak D call TRBD1 (5 bases). Germline CDR1 is SGHNT and CDR2 is YYREEE (reference sequence). V gave up 5 bases and J gave up 4 bases, with 15 bases separating them. The CDR3 has 14 residues. Here the CDR3 DNA reads TGTGCCAGCAGGACCGGGGGTCTAGCCTATGGCTACACCTTC. It specifies CASRTGGLAYGYTF.

This chain connects TRBV2 to TRBJ2-7; D perhaps matches TRBD1 (5 bases). The CDR3 spans 12 residues. CDR1 is SNHLY and CDR2 is FYNNEI in the germline V gene. Between the trimmed V and J ends, which lost 7 bases and 0 bases, there was a span of 7 bases. The CDR3 sequence: CASKGDSYEQYF. The CDR3 coding sequence is TGTGCCAGCAAAGGGGACTCCTACGAGCAGTACTTC.

V and J are TRBV19 and TRBJ2-1, with a weak D call TRBD2 (5 bases). The CDR3 totals 17 residues. Per germline, CDR1 LNHDA and CDR2 SQIVND (reference sequence). Trimming stripped 1 base from V and 0 bases from J, with 13 bases between. CDR3 nucleotides: TGTGCCAGTAGTATAGCAGGACTCTTGAGCTCCTACAATGAGCAGTTCTTC. Translation: CASSIAGLLSSYNEQFF.

This sequence joins TRBV24-1 and TRBJ2-3; TRBD1 matches at 9 bases. Trimming took 4 bases from V and 10 from J; bases not matched to a gene: 17. The CDR3 is 17 residues long. In germline, CDR1 is KGHDR, CDR2 SFDVKD. The CDR3 here is CATSEATGTGFAYAQYF. The CDR3 DNA follows: TGTGCCACCAGTGAAGCCACCGGGACAGGGTTCGCCTACGCGCAGTATTTT.